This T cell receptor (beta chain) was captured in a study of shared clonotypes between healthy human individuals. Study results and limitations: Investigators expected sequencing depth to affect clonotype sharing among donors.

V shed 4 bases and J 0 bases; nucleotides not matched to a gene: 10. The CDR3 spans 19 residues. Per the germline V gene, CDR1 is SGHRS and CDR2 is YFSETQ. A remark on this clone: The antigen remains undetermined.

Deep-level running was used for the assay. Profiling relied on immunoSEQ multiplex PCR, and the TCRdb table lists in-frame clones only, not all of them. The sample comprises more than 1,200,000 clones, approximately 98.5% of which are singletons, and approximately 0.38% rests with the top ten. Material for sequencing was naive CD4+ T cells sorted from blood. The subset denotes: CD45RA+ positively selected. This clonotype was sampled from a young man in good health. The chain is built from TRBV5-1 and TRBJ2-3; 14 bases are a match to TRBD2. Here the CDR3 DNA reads TGCGCCAGCAGCCCAGGACTAGCGGGAGGCCGTGCTAGCACAGATACGCAGTATTTT. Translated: CASSPGLAGGRASTDTQYF.